The 5 T cell receptor beta chains below come from one sample, sequenced in a study of blood T cell repertoires in COVID-19. TCRdb's table, derived via immunoSEQ multiplex PCR, lists solely in-frame clones and lacks some. The table lists 300,000 to 400,000 clones, approximately 86% of them singletons. Specimen: peripheral blood. The receptors originated from a woman aged 55-75 years with COVID-19, enrolled during active disease.

The V gene is TRBV9, the J gene TRBJ2-6; D is undetermined. Germline CDR1 reads SGDLS; CDR2 reads YYNGEE. Trimming shortened V by 2 bases and J by 1 base, and 4 bases separated the two germline ends. This CDR3 contains 14 residues. CDR3 loop: CASSVNSGANVLTF. The CDR3 coding sequence is TGTGCCAGCAGCGTCAATTCTGGGGCCAACGTCCTGACTTTC.

The chain uses TRBV6-2 or TRBV6-3 and TRBJ1-2; maybe TRBD1 (6 bases). Per the germline V gene, CDR1 is MNHEY and CDR2 is SVGEGT. V shed 2 bases and J shed 6 bases, with 13 bases lying between them. This CDR3 is built from 14 residues. The CDR3 region has the DNA TGTGCCAGCAGTTACCCGACAGGTCACGATGGCTACACCTTC. This gives the protein CASSYPTGHDGYTF.

This rearrangement joins TRBV2 to TRBJ1-2, with TRBD1 matching 11 bases. The CDR3 extends over 17 amino acids. The germline V gene has CDR1 SNHLY and CDR2 FYNNEI. J lost 6 bases, V lost 6 bases, and 15 bases had no gene match. The CDR3 DNA sequence: TGTGCCAGCAGCGGGGACCGAGGACAGGGGGCTCGTAATGGCTACACCTTC. This encodes CASSGDRGQGARNGYTF.

This clone was counted once. The chain uses TRBV3-1 (or the pseudogene TRBV3-2) and TRBJ1-4; D unresolved. CDR1 LGHDT and CDR2 YNNKEL come from the germline V gene (reference sequence). The V gene lost 6 bases and the J gene lost 0 bases, with 8 bases spanning the gap. The CDR3 is made up of 14 amino acids. The CDR3 loop reads CASRTLSTNEKLFF. CDR3 coding DNA: TGTGCCAGCAGGACATTATCAACTAATGAAAAACTGTTTTTT.

The chain combines TRBV27 with TRBJ2-2, with D tentatively TRBD1 (5 bases). This CDR3 is 13 amino acids long. Germline values: CDR1 MNHEY, CDR2 SMNVEV (reference sequence). V lost 5 bases to trimming and J lost 6 bases, with 10 bases between them. The CDR3 DNA reads as TGTGCCAGCAGTCGGACACGTGCCGGGGAGCTGTTTTTT. Residues: CASSRTRAGELFF.